This TCR beta chain was found in a study of cytomegalovirus exposure and HLA in healthy donors. Study outcomes and limitations: Sequencing likely generated an artifact that appeared as a cluster of highly shared sequence variants.

This clone was seen only once. Its antigen is unknown. This CDR3 has 16 amino acids. Germline CDR1 and CDR2: SGHRS and YFSETQ. The V and J ends lost 0 bases and 7 bases, in that order; junction bases with no gene match: 12. Primers included in the PCR were 60 Vbeta and 13 Jbeta primers. Some clones are missing from TCRdb's copy, which holds only in-frame ones; the method was immunoSEQ multiplex PCR. Among around 200,000 clones listed, roughly four fifths were seen once. This sequence joins TRBV5-1 and TRBJ1-2; 7 bases line up with TRBD1. The specimen sequenced was PBMCs. The clonotype was recovered from a man aged 50 or older in good health and CMV-seronegative. The CDR3 spells CASSLVGQETLGGYTF. The CDR3 nucleotides read TGCGCCAGCAGCTTGGTTGGACAGGAAACTTTGGGTGGCTACACCTTC.